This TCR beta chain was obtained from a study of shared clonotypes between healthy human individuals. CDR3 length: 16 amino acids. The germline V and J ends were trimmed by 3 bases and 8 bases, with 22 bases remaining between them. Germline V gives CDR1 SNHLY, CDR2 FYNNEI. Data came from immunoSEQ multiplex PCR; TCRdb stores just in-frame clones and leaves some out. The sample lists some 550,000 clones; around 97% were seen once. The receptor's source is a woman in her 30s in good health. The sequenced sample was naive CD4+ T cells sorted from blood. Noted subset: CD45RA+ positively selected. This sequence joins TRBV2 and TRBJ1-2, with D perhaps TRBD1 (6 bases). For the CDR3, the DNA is TGTGCCAGCAGTGACCTGCGACAGGCCCGGAGCTTCGGCTACACCTTC. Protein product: CASSDLRQARSFGYTF.